In this sample, the clone carrying this T cell receptor beta chain turned up a few times. Its specificity is not known. Quantitative molecular-barcoded 5'-RACE generated the TCR beta libraries. TCRdb called the 5' RACE reads again in MiXCR, with one record for every CDR3 protein. The sample consists of around 540,000 distinct CDR3 sequences, roughly 13% of them appearing once. These data belong to a study of CD8 T cells in ankylosing spondylitis. The study's findings and limits: Matched ankylosing spondylitis synovial fluid reportedly showed significant enrichment of disease-linked clones. Seven to nine highly homologous variants made up a TCR beta motif, and this motif appeared characteristic of ankylosing spondylitis blood.

The source is a male donor with ankylosing spondylitis. The source material was blood, either unsorted or a sorted T cell fraction (not recorded which).

The chain's CDR3 is CSARDRDYEQYF. CDR3 nucleotide sequence: TGCAGTGCTAGAGACCGGGACTACGAGCAGTACTTC. The chain combines TRBV20-1 with TRBJ2-7, with D perhaps matching TRBD2 (5 bases). Per germline, CDR1 DFQATT and CDR2 SNEGSKA (reference sequence). The CDR3 loop spans 12 amino acids. The germline V and J ends were trimmed by 0 bases and 3 bases, with 6 bases remaining between them.